One sample yielded the 3 T cell receptor beta chains listed below, sequenced in a study of beta chain features in type 1 diabetes (dated by TCRdb to 2016 to 2018). The research as a whole found: In all four CD4+ subsets, TCRB CDR3 length was moderately but significantly shorter in type 1 diabetes patients.

Their cognate antigens are unknown. The library was built by means of the immunoSEQ multiplex PCR assay. The entire amount of isolated RNA was reverse transcribed using the High Capacity cDNA Reverse Transcription Kit, so the sequenced TCRB transcripts were expressed ones. The clones in this table, taken by TCRdb from immuneACCESS, are in-frame only. Not every clone is retained; where verified, under half of the shortfall comes from an unresolved V gene, and the cause of the rest is unknown. A total of 630,000 or so clones appear in this sample, about an eighth of them only once. The top ten clonotypes cover 0.035% to 0.04% of the sample. Sample: naive CD4+ T cells from blood. In the paper's terms, the cell subset or site label means: true naive CD4+ T cells. All receptors come from a man younger than 35 with type 1 diabetes.

The chain links TRBV5-4 to TRBJ2-7, with D tentatively TRBD2 (7 bases). V was trimmed by 2 bases and J by 6 bases, leaving 12 bases between them. CDR1 is SGHNT, CDR2 YYREEE, per germline (reference sequence). The CDR3 extends over 13 amino acids. The CDR3 sequence is CASSFNREGEQYF. CDR3 nucleotides: TGTGCCAGCAGCTTCAACAGGGAGGGCGAGCAGTACTTC.

The gene calls are TRBV18 and TRBJ2-2; TRBD1 agrees at 7 bases. Trimming took 2 bases from V and 5 from J; bases not matched to a gene: 5. Germline V CDR1 and CDR2: KGHSH, LQKENI. This CDR3 is 15 amino acids long. CDR3 residues: CASSPDRVRTGELFF. CDR3 sequence (DNA): TGTGCCAGCTCACCAGACAGGGTGCGAACCGGGGAGCTGTTTTTT.

This clone turned up a few times. V usage is TRBV10-2 and J usage is TRBJ2-5; D uncertain. Trimming cost V 3 bases and J 5 bases, with 10 bases left between them. The V gene's germline CDR1 is WSHSY and CDR2 SAAADI. CDR3 length: 13 amino acids. The CDR3 nucleotides are TGCGCCAGCAGTGAAGAGAGTGGGGAGACCCAGTACTTC. Its translation is CASSEESGETQYF.